This TCR beta chain was captured by sequencing in a study of OX40 agonist ivuxolimab in advanced cancers. Describing the broader study: The costimulatory receptor OX40 (CD134) was targeted by ivuxolimab, a fully human IgG2 agonistic monoclonal antibody. Patients were allowed to have had prior anti-PD-1, anti-PD-L1 or anti-CTLA-4 therapy, and around 40% of the dose-escalation patients had previously received checkpoint inhibitors. The paper describes the monotherapy dose-escalation part (N ≈ 52 patients) of the phase I trial of ivuxolimab. Peripheral TCRbeta sequencing aimed to test whether ivuxolimab altered TCR sequence diversity and caused clonal T-cell expansion. Of the approximately 54 dose-escalation patients, hepatocellular carcinoma was present in approximately 20, melanoma in some 15, renal cell carcinoma in 9 and head and neck cancer in 9. Three dose-escalation patients achieved partial responses, one with hepatocellular carcinoma and two with cutaneous melanoma. Intravenous ivuxolimab was administered to patients every 2 weeks at six dose levels: 0.01, 0.1, 0.3, 1.5, 3 and 10 mg/kg. In the dose-escalation cohort, approximately 83% of patients were male, and the mean age was approximately 60 years with a range of about 20 to 80.

Genomic DNA was isolated from the sorted cells so that the TCRbeta CDR3 region could be sequenced. The immunoSEQ Assay was used to sequence the TCRbeta CDR3 regions. Held by TCRdb, this immuneACCESS table contains in-frame sequences only and omits some clones. Under half of the omission traces to an unresolved V gene where checked; the cause of the rest is unknown. The sample contains 100,000 to 150,000 clones, 85% to 95% of them found a single time. The top ten clones comprise about 0.81% of the sample. Points the paper makes about the study in general: On average, CD8+ T cells showed more expanded clones than CD4+ T cells after ivuxolimab. In the 0.1-3.0 mg/kg groups, partial responders were among the patients with the lowest normalized peripheral clonal expansion, particularly in CD8+ T cells. Antigen specificity was not determined for the clonally expanded peripheral T cells. At doses of 0.1 to 3.0 mg/kg, clonal expansion of both CD4+ and CD8+ T cells in blood was seen between baseline and week 6. Low levels of normalized T-cell clonal expansion were also shown by some nonresponding patients.

In regard to this clone: There is no known antigen for this receptor. It has no much larger one-base neighbor in the sample; base qualities were not kept.

The trial excluded patients who had a history of autoimmune disease or were on systemic immunosuppression. Peripheral blood for TCR sequencing was collected from all dose cohorts at baseline, on cycle 4 day 1, and on cycle 7 day 1. Samples were obtained from an open-label, multicenter, first-in-human phase I dose-escalation trial of ivuxolimab. Adults with locally advanced or metastatic head and neck squamous cell, hepatocellular, melanoma or renal cell carcinoma were enrolled in the trial. Before TCR sequencing, CD4+ and CD8+ T cells were separately sorted from peripheral blood. The source was CD4+ or CD8+ T cells sorted from blood, collected in a trial of the OX40 agonist ivuxolimab. This TCR was recovered from an adult with an advanced solid tumor such as melanoma, head and neck, liver or kidney cancer.

The sequence in DNA is TGTGCCAGCTCACCGGGAGGCACTCCCGGTTTGGGCAATGAGCAGTTCTTC. This is translated as CASSPGGTPGLGNEQFF. Recombination joined TRBV18 with TRBJ2-1; a weak D assignment points to TRBD2 (6 bases agree). The CDR1 and CDR2 encoded by the germline V gene are KGHSH and LQKENI. The CDR3 has 17 amino acids, counting the end cysteine and phenylalanine. Of all the DNA, just the CDR3 is kept, 51 bases in frame from base 1. V is clipped by 3 bases and J by 6 bases, and the sequence between their germline boundaries is 21 bases long.